A single sample is the source of the 15 T cell receptor beta chains below, sequenced in a study of shared clonotypes between healthy human individuals (dated by TCRdb to the early 2020s). For the CD8 naive samples, CD45RO-negative cells were positively selected for CCR7, yielding a CD45RA+CCR7+ population from which TemRA cells were excluded. Library method: the immunoSEQ multiplex PCR assay. TCRdb re-hosts the immuneACCESS table, in-frame sequences only. Its copies lack some clones; in the studies checked, an unresolved V gene accounts for under half of them, and the cause for the rest is not known. The sample table contains more than 500,000 clones; only one count was recorded for 95% of them. Around 0.12% of the sample comes from the top ten. Sequencing was performed on naive CD8+ T cells sorted from blood. Reading the label with the study, this specimen's cell subset or site is: CD45RA+CCR7+. The origin of the receptors is a woman aged 25-40 years in good health.

The chain uses TRBV19 and TRBJ2-3; 10 bases are shared with TRBD2. J was trimmed by 1 base and V by 3 bases; bases with no gene match: 7. The CDR3 runs 17 residues. The germline V gene has CDR1 LNHDA and CDR2 SQIVND (reference sequence). The CDR3 region has the DNA TGTGCCAGTAGTATCGTTAGCGGGAGGCTTGGCACAGATACGCAGTATTTT. Translated, it gives CASSIVSGRLGTDTQYF.

V gene TRBV11-2 combines with J gene TRBJ1-5; D ambiguous. In germline, CDR1 is SGHAT, CDR2 FQNNGV. The CDR3 sequence is 13 residues long. V was pared by 4 bases and J by 4 bases, with 8 bases between. The CDR3 DNA follows: TGTGCCAGCAGCTCCGAACCTAATCAGCCCCAGCATTTT. Amino acid sequence: CASSSEPNQPQHF.

The chain recombines TRBV5-1 with TRBJ2-7; D is unresolved. The CDR3 loop spans 12 amino acids. CDR1 is SGHRS, CDR2 YFSETQ, per germline. V was cut by 5 bases and J by 5 bases, with 11 bases left in between. The CDR3 DNA is TGCGCCAGCAGTCCGCCCAGCAACGAGCAGTACTTC. Its translation: CASSPPSNEQYF. The entire variable domain, with the rest obtained from reference TRBV5-1 and TRBJ2-7, is as follows: KAGVTQTPRYLIKTRGQQVTLSCSPISGHRSVSWYQQTPGQGLQFLFEYFSETQRNKGNFPGRFSGRQFSNSRSEMNVSTLELGDSALYLCASSPPSNEQYFGPGTRLTVT.

The chain links TRBV9 to TRBJ1-1; maybe TRBD1 (6 bases). The CDR3 sequence is 13 residues long. Germline V gene data show CDR1 as SGDLS and CDR2 as YYNGEE. Trimming left V 0 bases short and J 5 bases short, with 8 bases between. CDR3 coding DNA: TGTGCCAGCAGCGTAGCAGGGGAAACTGAAGCTTTCTTT. It is translated as CASSVAGETEAFF.

This chain links TRBV28 with TRBJ1-3; D is uncertain. From germline, CDR1 is MDHEN and CDR2 SYDVKM. The CDR3 consists of 14 residues. Trimming took 6 bases from V and 1 from J, leaving 10 bases between them. This chain's CDR3 is CASSPAGSGNTIYF. DNA for the CDR3: TGTGCCAGCAGCCCAGCGGGGTCTGGAAACACCATATATTTT. Variable domain in full (rest from reference TRBV28 and TRBJ1-3): DVKVTQSSRYLVKRTGEKVFLECVQDMDHENMFWYRQDPGLGLRLIYFSYDVKMKEKGDIPEGYSVSREKKERFSLILESASTNQTSMYLCASSPAGSGNTIYFGEGSWLTVV.

J is TRBJ2-5 and V is TRBV4-1; D is unresolved. Trimming took 4 bases from V and 2 from J, leaving 23 bases between them. The germline V gene has CDR1 MGHRA and CDR2 YSYEKL. The CDR3 runs 18 residues. The DNA of the CDR3 is TGCGCCAGCAGCCCCCGACCGGCCAGGCTAACCCTTCAAGAGACCCAGTACTTC. Amino acids: CASSPRPARLTLQETQYF.

V and J are TRBV28 and TRBJ2-5; maybe TRBD2 (5 bases). The DNA end favors TRBJ2-7, so the J call may be wrong. The CDR3 covers 14 residues. Germline CDR1 MDHEN, CDR2 SYDVKM. CDR3 loop: CASSFVRGSYEQYF. The DNA for the CDR3 is TGTGCCAGCAGTTTCGTGAGAGGGTCCTACGAGCAGTACTTC.

V usage is TRBV27 and J usage is TRBJ2-7, with D perhaps being TRBD1 or TRBD2 (5 bases each). Germline values: CDR1 MNHEY, CDR2 SMNVEV (reference sequence). The V gene lost 10 bases and the J gene lost 5 bases, with 12 bases spanning the gap. The CDR3 is made up of 11 amino acids. The DNA for the CDR3 is TGTGCCAATGCCGAGGGGCACGAGCAGTACTTC. It specifies CANAEGHEQYF.

This sequence joins TRBV2 and TRBJ2-7, with 11 positions matching TRBD2. J gave up 6 bases and V 2 bases, and 3 bases lay outside the gene matches. Germline V CDR1 and CDR2: SNHLY, FYNNEI. This CDR3 has 14 amino acids. CDR3 DNA sequence: TGTGCCAGCAGTGAAATACTAGCGGGAGTCGAGCAGTACTTC. Translating gives CASSEILAGVEQYF.

The chain uses TRBV6-5 and TRBJ1-5; 11 bases agree with TRBD1. The CDR3 is made up of 14 amino acids. V dropped 2 bases and J dropped 7; count of bases not matched to a gene: 1. From germline, CDR1 is MNHEY and CDR2 SVGAGI. CDR3 amino acids: CASSYGTGGQPQHF. DNA for the CDR3: TGTGCCAGCAGTTACGGGACAGGGGGACAGCCCCAGCATTTT.

The chain couples TRBV19 to TRBJ1-4; no definite D call. Germline V CDR1 and CDR2: LNHDA, SQIVND (reference sequence). The V gene lost 10 bases and the J gene lost 0 bases, with 12 bases spanning the gap. The CDR3 has 14 residues. Written as DNA, the CDR3 is TGTGCCACCTCCCGGGTAACAACTAATGAAAAACTGTTTTTT. Protein sequence: CATSRVTTNEKLFF.

The chain couples TRBV4-2 to TRBJ2-5; either TRBD1 or TRBD2 may supply D (6 bases each). The last part of the DNA fits TRBJ2-7 better; the J call may be wrong. Germline lookup yields CDR1 LGHNA and CDR2 YNFKEQ. This CDR3 has 17 residues. CDR3 DNA: TGTGCCAGCAGCCAAGAAAGGTCGGGGGCAGGGGCCTACGAGCAGTACTTC. Its protein product is CASSQERSGAGAYEQYF.

The chain recombines TRBV5-5 with TRBJ1-2; the D gene is possibly TRBD1 (6 bases). This CDR3 has 16 amino acids. Germline lookup yields CDR1 SGHKS and CDR2 YYEKEE (reference sequence). The germline V and J ends were trimmed by 6 bases and 2 bases, with 20 bases remaining between them. The CDR3 loop is CASISRTEETNYGYTF. The DNA of the CDR3 is TGTGCCAGCATCTCCCGGACAGAAGAAACCAACTATGGCTACACCTTC.

The chain couples TRBV7-9 to TRBJ2-7; D may be TRBD2 (5 bases). The CDR3 is made up of 14 amino acids. CDR1 SEHNR and CDR2 FQNEAQ come from the germline V gene (reference sequence). Trimming stripped 5 bases from V and 6 bases from J, with 17 bases between. The CDR3 is CASSLPDSLSEQYF. The CDR3 nucleotides are TGTGCCAGCAGCCTACCGGACTCTCTCTCCGAGCAGTACTTC.

The chain employs TRBV7-9 and TRBJ1-2; TRBD1 might be the D (5 bases). V lost 0 bases and J 1 base, leaving 12 bases between the germline ends. The CDR3 loop spans 16 amino acids. Germline V gives CDR1 SEHNR, CDR2 FQNEAQ (reference sequence). DNA for the CDR3: TGTGCCAGCAGCTTAGCCCTGACAGAGATTAACTATGGCTACACCTTC. Amino acid sequence: CASSLALTEINYGYTF.